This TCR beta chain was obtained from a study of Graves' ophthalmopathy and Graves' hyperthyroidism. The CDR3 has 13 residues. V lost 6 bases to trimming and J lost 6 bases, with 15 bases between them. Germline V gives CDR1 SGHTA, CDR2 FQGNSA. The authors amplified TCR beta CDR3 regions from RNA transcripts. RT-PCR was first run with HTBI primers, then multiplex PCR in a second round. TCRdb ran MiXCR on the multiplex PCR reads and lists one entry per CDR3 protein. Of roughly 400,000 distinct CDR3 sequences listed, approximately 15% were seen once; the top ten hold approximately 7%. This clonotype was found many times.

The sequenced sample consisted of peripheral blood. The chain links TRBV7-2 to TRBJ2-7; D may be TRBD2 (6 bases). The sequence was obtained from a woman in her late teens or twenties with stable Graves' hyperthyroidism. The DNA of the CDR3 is TGTGCCAGCAGACCGACGGCGGGGTCCGAGCAGTACTTC. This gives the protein CASRPTAGSEQYF.